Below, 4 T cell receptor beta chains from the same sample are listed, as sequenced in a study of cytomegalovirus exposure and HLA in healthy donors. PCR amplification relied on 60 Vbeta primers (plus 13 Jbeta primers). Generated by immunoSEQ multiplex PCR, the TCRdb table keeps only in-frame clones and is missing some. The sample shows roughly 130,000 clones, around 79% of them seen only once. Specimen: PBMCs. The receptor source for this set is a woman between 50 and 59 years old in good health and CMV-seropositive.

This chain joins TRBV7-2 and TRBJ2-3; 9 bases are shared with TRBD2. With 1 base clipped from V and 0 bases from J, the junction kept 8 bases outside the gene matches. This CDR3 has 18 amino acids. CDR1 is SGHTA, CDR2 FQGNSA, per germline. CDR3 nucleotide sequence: TGTGCCAGCAGCTTAGTGGCGGGGGGGACTACTAGCACAGATACGCAGTATTTT. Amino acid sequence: CASSLVAGGTTSTDTQYF.

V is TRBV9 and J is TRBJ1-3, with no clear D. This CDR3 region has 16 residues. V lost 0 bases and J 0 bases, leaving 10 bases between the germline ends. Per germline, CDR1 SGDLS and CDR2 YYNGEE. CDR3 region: CASSVVPDYSGNTIYF. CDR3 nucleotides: TGTGCCAGCAGCGTAGTTCCCGACTACTCTGGAAACACCATATATTTT.

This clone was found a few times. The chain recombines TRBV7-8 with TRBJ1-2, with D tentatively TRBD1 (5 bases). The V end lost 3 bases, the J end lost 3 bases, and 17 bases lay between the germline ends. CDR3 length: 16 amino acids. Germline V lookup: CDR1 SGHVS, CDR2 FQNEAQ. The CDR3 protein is CASSFSPGGWDYGYTF. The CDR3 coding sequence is TGTGCCAGCAGCTTTTCCCCCGGGGGTTGGGACTATGGCTACACCTTC.

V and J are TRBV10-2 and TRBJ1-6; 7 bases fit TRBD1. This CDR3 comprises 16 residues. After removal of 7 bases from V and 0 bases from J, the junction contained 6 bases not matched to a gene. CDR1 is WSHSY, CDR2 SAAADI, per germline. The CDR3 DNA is TGCGCCAGCACCCTGGACAGGAGCTCCTATAATTCACCCCTCCACTTT. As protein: CASTLDRSSYNSPLHF.